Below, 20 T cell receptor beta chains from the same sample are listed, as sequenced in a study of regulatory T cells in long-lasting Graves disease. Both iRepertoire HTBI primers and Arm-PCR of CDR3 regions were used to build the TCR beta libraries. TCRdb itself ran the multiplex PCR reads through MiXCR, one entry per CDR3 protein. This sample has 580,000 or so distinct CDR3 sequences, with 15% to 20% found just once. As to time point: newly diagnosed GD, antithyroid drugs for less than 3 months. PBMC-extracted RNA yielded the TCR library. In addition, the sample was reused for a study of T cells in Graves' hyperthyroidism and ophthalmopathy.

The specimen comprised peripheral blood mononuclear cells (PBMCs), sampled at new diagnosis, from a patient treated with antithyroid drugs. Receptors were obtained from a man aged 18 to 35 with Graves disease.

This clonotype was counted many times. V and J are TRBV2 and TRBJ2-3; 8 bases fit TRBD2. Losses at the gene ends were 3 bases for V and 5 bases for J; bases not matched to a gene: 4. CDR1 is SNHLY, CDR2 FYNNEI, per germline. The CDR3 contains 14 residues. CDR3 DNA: TGTGCCAGCAGTGAGGTAGCGGGAAGAGATACGCAGTATTTT. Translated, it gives CASSEVAGRDTQYF.

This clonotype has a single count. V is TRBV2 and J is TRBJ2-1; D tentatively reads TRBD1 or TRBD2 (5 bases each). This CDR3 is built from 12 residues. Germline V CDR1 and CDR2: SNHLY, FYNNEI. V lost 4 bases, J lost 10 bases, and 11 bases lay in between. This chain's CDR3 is CASSGPGREQFF. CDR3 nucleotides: TGTGCCAGCAGTGGACCGGGACGCGAGCAGTTCTTC.

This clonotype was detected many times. CDR3 sequence: CSAGHRDTQYF. The DNA for the CDR3 is TGCAGTGCGGGCCACCGGGATACGCAGTATTTT. This sequence joins TRBV20-1 and TRBJ2-3; no definite D call. The V end lost 6 bases, the J end lost 6 bases, and 10 bases lay between the germline ends. This CDR3 has 11 amino acids. The germline V gene has CDR1 DFQATT and CDR2 SNEGSKA (reference sequence).

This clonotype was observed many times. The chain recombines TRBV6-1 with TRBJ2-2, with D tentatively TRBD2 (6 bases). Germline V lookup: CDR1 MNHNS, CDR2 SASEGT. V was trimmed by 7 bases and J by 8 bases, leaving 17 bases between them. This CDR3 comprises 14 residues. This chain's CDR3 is CASNRDSFRGELFF. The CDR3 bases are TGTGCCAGCAACCGGGACTCATTCAGGGGGGAGCTGTTTTTT.

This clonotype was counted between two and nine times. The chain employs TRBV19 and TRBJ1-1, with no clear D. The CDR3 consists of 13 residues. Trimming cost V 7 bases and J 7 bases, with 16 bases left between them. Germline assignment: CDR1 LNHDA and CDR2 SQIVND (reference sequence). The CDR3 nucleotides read TGTGCCAGTATAAGGTTCGGTTCTGATGAAGCTTTCTTT. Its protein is CASIRFGSDEAFF.

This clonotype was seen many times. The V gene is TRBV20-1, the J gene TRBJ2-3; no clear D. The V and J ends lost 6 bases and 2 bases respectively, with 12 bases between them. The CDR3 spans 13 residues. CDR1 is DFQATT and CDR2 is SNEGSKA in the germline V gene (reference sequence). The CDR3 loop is CSAHPQVTDTQYF. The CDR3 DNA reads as TGCAGTGCCCACCCGCAGGTCACAGATACGCAGTATTTT.

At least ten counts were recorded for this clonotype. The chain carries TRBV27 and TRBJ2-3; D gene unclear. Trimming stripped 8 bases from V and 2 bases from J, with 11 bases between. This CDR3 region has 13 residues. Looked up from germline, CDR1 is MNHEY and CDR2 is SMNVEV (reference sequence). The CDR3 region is CASLRGPTDTQYF. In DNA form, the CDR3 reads TGTGCCAGCCTCCGAGGTCCCACAGATACGCAGTATTTT.

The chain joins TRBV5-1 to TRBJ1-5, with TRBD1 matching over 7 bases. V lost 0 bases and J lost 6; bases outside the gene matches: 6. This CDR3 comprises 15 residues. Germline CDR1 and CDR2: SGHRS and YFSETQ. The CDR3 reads CASSLGQGGGQPQHF. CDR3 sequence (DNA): TGCGCCAGCAGCTTGGGACAGGGCGGAGGTCAGCCCCAGCATTTT.

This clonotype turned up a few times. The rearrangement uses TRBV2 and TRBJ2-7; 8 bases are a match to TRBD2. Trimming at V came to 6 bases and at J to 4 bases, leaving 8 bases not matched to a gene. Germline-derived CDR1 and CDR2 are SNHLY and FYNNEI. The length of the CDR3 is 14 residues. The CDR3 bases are TGTGCCAGCAGGGAAAGGGCTAGCGGGTACGAGCAGTACTTC. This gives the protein CASRERASGYEQYF. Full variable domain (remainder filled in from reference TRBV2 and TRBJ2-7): EPEVTQTPSHQVTQMGQEVILRCVPISNHLYFYWYRQILGQKVEFLVSFYNNEISEKSEIFDDQFSVERPDGSNFTLKIRSTKLEDSAMYFCASRERASGYEQYFGPGTRLTVT.

CDR3 nucleotides: TGTGCCAGCAGTTTAGATCGGCGGGGGCGGGTGGCCGAGCAGTTCTTC. Protein sequence: CASSLDRRGRVAEQFF. The chain carries TRBV28 and TRBJ2-1; D possibly corresponds to TRBD2 (7 bases). The CDR3 loop spans 16 amino acids. V was trimmed by 2 bases and J by 10 bases, leaving 21 bases between them. The germline V gene encodes CDR1 MDHEN and CDR2 SYDVKM.

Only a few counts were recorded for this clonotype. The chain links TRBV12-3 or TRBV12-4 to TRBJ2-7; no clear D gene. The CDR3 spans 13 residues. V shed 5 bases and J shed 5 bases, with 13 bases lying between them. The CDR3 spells CASSGLAGNEQYF. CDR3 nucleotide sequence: TGTGCCAGCAGTGGCCTCGCTGGGAACGAGCAGTACTTC.

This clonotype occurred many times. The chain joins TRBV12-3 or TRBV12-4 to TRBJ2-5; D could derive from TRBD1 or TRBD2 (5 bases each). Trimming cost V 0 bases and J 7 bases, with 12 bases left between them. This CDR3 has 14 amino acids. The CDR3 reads CASSLALLGGTQYF. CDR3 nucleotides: TGTGCCAGCAGTTTAGCCCTACTTGGGGGGACCCAGTACTTC.

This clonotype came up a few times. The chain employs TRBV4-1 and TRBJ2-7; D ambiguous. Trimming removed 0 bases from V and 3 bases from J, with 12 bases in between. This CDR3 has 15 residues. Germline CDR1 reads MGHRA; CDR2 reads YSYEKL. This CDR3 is CASSQDWTVIYEQYF. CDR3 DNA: TGCGCCAGCAGCCAAGATTGGACGGTAATCTACGAGCAGTACTTC.

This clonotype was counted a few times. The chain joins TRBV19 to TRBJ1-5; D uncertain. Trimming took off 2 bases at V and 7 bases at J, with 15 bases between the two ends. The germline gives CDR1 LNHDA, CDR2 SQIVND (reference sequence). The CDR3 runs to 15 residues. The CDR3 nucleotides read TGTGCCAGTAGTATACCCCCCCGCAGCGGCCAGCCCCAGCATTTT. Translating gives CASSIPPRSGQPQHF.

CDR3 residues: CAIYRVAGSYNEQFF. DNA for the CDR3: TGTGCCATCTACAGGGTCGCGGGCTCCTACAATGAGCAGTTCTTC. The genes are TRBV2 and TRBJ2-1; D may be TRBD1 (6 bases). In germline, CDR1 is SNHLY, CDR2 FYNNEI. The CDR3 spans 15 residues. V was pared by 10 bases and J by 0 bases, with 16 bases between.

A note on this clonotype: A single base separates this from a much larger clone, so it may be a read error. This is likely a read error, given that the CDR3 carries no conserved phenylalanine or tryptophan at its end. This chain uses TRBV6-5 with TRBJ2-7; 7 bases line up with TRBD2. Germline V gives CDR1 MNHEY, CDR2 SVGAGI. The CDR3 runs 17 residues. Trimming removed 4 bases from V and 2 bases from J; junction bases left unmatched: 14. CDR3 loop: CASSSRYPAGRTYEQYL. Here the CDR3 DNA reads TGTGCCAGCAGTTCCCGATACCCAGCGGGAAGGACCTACGAGCAGTACCTC.

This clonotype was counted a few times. The CDR3 here is CASSSEGGGPDTQYF. The CDR3 DNA is TGTGCCAGCAGTTCGGAAGGGGGTGGTCCAGATACGCAGTATTTT. The V and J genes are TRBV6-9 and TRBJ2-3, with D possibly being TRBD1 (6 bases). The V gene lost 4 bases and the J gene lost 4 bases, with 15 bases spanning the gap. Germline CDR1 is MNHGY and CDR2 is SVAAGI. The CDR3 has 15 residues.

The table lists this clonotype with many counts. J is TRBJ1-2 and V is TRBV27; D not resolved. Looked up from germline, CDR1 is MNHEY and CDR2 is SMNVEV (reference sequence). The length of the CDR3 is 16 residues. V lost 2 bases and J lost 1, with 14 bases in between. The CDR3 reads CASSLSDPGSNYGYTF. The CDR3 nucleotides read TGTGCCAGCAGTTTAAGCGACCCGGGGAGTAACTATGGCTACACCTTC.

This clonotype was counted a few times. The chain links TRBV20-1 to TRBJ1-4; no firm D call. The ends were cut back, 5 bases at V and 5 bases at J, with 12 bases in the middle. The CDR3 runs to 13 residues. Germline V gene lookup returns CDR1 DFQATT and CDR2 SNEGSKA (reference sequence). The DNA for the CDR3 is TGCAGTGCTCCTTTTCCGTCAAATGAAAAACTGTTTTTT. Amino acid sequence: CSAPFPSNEKLFF.

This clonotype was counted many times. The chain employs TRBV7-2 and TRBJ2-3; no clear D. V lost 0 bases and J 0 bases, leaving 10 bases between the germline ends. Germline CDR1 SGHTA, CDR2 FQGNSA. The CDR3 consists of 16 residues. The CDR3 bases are TGTGCCAGCAGCTTAGCGATAGAAAGTAGCACAGATACGCAGTATTTT. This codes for CASSLAIESSTDTQYF.